The rows below give T cell receptor beta chains drawn from one sample of a study of blood T cell repertoires in COVID-19. Profiling relied on immunoSEQ multiplex PCR, and the TCRdb table lists in-frame clones only, not all of them. The sample records fewer than 250,000 clones, roughly nine tenths being singletons. The sequenced sample was PBMCs or T cells enriched from blood (not recorded which). These receptor sequences come from a man aged 30 to 39 who had recovered from COVID-19. Each CDR3 is given with its conserved first and last residue. D genes are given only for firm matches. Rows may omit the clone size; those that give it use once, few, many or a size class.

v_gene: TRBV28
j_gene: TRBJ1-4
d_gene: -
abundance: -
CDR3nt: TGTGCCAGCAGACAATTTGAAAAACTGTTTTTT
CDR3aa: CASRQFEKLFF

v_gene: TRBV27
j_gene: TRBJ1-5
d_gene: TRBD1
abundance: once
CDR3nt: TGTGCCAGTTACGCCTCCGGGACAGGGGGCAATCAGCCCCAGCATTTT
CDR3aa: CASYASGTGGNQPQHF

v_gene: TRBV5-5
j_gene: TRBJ1-2
d_gene: TRBD1
abundance: -
CDR3nt: TGTGCCAGCAGCCGTAATAGAAACAAGCCCGGGACAGGGTTTTATGGCTACACCTTC
CDR3aa: CASSRNRNKPGTGFYGYTF

v_gene: TRBV7-2
j_gene: TRBJ2-6
d_gene: TRBD2
abundance: -
CDR3nt: TGTGCCAGCAGCTTAAGTAGCGGGAGGGCCTCAGGGGCCAACGTCCTGACTTTC
CDR3aa: CASSLSSGRASGANVLTF

v_gene: TRBV6-2/TRBV6-3
j_gene: TRBJ1-1
d_gene: -
abundance: -
CDR3nt: TGTGCCAGCAGTGGACAGATTGAAGCTTTCTTT
CDR3aa: CASSGQIEAFF

v_gene: TRBV27
j_gene: TRBJ1-1
d_gene: TRBD1
abundance: -
CDR3nt: TGTGCCAGCAATCCTAGACGGGACAGGAAGAACACTGAAGCTTTCTTT
CDR3aa: CASNPRRDRKNTEAFF

v_gene: TRBV11-2
j_gene: TRBJ2-7
d_gene: TRBD1
abundance: -
CDR3nt: TGTGCCAGCAGCACAGGTTGGACAGGGGGCAACGAGCAGTACTTC
CDR3aa: CASSTGWTGGNEQYF

v_gene: TRBV28
j_gene: TRBJ1-2
d_gene: -
abundance: -
CDR3nt: TGTGCCAGCAGTTTATTCGGACACCAACCTAACTATGGCTACACCTTC
CDR3aa: CASSLFGHQPNYGYTF

v_gene: TRBV30
j_gene: TRBJ1-2
d_gene: -
abundance: -
CDR3nt: TGTGCCTGGAGTGTACTGAGACAAATTAACTATGGCTACACCTTC
CDR3aa: CAWSVLRQINYGYTF

v_gene: TRBV7-7
j_gene: TRBJ2-5
d_gene: -
abundance: -
CDR3nt: TGTGCCAGCAGCTTAGGGACATCGCAAGAGACCCAGTACTTC
CDR3aa: CASSLGTSQETQYF

v_gene: TRBV5-8
j_gene: TRBJ1-5
d_gene: -
abundance: -
CDR3nt: TGTGCCAGTTGGGGAGGCAATCAGCCCCAGCATTTT
CDR3aa: CASWGGNQPQHF